A selection of T cell receptor beta chains follows, all from one sample in a study of T-cell reconstitution after alpha-beta-depleted transplantation in children. In TCRdb, the PCR reads were re-called with MiXCR into one record per CDR3 protein. The sample has about 830,000 distinct CDR3 sequences, less than 20% seen once. The input for sequencing was PBMCs, mostly from graft donor cells, taken 360 days after TCRalphabeta/CD19-depleted stem cell transplant. These receptors came from a male patient younger than 18 who had a stem cell transplant for acute lymphoblastic leukemia, so the T cells may come from the graft donor. CDR3s include the opening cysteine and the closing phenylalanine or tryptophan. The D gene is left open where the match is weak. Clone size is not always given. Where it is, it says once, few, many or a class for expanded clones.

V gene: TRBV5-6
D gene: -
clone size: -
J gene: TRBJ1-2
CDR3 protein: CASSLLPVANYGYTF
CDR3 DNA: TGTGCCAGCAGCTTGCTCCCAGTTGCAAACTATGGCTACACCTTC

V gene: TRBV20-1
D gene: TRBD1
clone size: many
J gene: TRBJ1-1
CDR3 protein: CSALDGTGLEAFF
CDR3 DNA: TGCAGTGCTCTGGACGGGACAGGCCTTGAAGCTTTCTTT

V gene: TRBV4-1
D gene: -
clone size: -
J gene: TRBJ2-7
CDR3 protein: CASSQIVTYEQYF
CDR3 DNA: TGCGCCAGCAGCCAAATAGTTACCTACGAGCAGTACTTC

V gene: TRBV10-2
D gene: -
clone size: many
J gene: TRBJ2-1
CDR3 protein: CASTPGPSRYNEQFF
CDR3 DNA: TGCGCCAGCACCCCGGGACCGTCCCGCTACAATGAGCAGTTCTTC

V gene: TRBV4-1
D gene: -
clone size: -
J gene: TRBJ2-7
CDR3 protein: CASSSKGKHKPYEQYF
CDR3 DNA: TGCGCCAGCAGCTCGAAGGGGAAGCACAAGCCCTACGAGCAGTACTTC

V gene: TRBV11-2
D gene: -
clone size: few
J gene: TRBJ2-3
CDR3 protein: CASSLNQAGLKGDTQYF
CDR3 DNA: TGTGCCAGCAGCTTAAATCAGGCAGGGCTTAAGGGGGATACGCAGTATTTT

V gene: TRBV14
D gene: -
clone size: -
J gene: TRBJ2-7
CDR3 protein: CASSQGRRGITYEQYF
CDR3 DNA: TGTGCCAGCAGCCAAGGAAGAAGGGGGATCACCTACGAGCAGTACTTC

V gene: TRBV15
D gene: -
clone size: few
J gene: TRBJ2-1
CDR3 protein: CATSRPTKGDEQFF
CDR3 DNA: TGTGCCACCAGCAGACCGACAAAGGGGGATGAGCAGTTCTTC

V gene: TRBV7-9
D gene: -
clone size: -
J gene: TRBJ2-1
CDR3 protein: CASGRGPYEQFF
CDR3 DNA: TGTGCCAGCGGGCGAGGCCCCTATGAGCAGTTCTTC

V gene: TRBV30
D gene: TRBD1
clone size: few
J gene: TRBJ2-7
CDR3 protein: CAWRDRGFYEQYF
CDR3 DNA: TGTGCCTGGAGGGACAGGGGATTCTACGAGCAGTACTTC

V gene: TRBV11-2
D gene: -
clone size: -
J gene: TRBJ2-3
CDR3 protein: CASSLGIVGTDTQYF
CDR3 DNA: TGTGCCAGCAGCCTCGGGATAGTTGGCACAGATACGCAGTATTTT

V gene: TRBV6-1
D gene: TRBD2
clone size: -
J gene: TRBJ2-1
CDR3 protein: CASTILPPLAGVNEQFF
CDR3 DNA: TGTGCCAGCACCATTCTTCCCCCGCTAGCGGGGGTCAATGAGCAGTTCTTC

V gene: TRBV24-1
D gene: TRBD1
clone size: -
J gene: TRBJ2-1
CDR3 protein: CATSDGQGSSYNEQFF
CDR3 DNA: TGTGCCACCAGTGACGGACAGGGCAGCTCCTACAATGAGCAGTTCTTC

V gene: TRBV20-1
D gene: -
clone size: -
J gene: TRBJ2-1
CDR3 protein: CSERSGLSSYNEQFF
CDR3 DNA: TGCAGTGAAAGAAGCGGGCTTAGCTCCTACAATGAGCAGTTCTTC

V gene: TRBV4-1
D gene: -
clone size: -
J gene: TRBJ2-5
CDR3 protein: CASSQGVGETQYF
CDR3 DNA: TGCGCCAGCAGCCAAGGGGTTGGGGAGACCCAGTACTTC

V gene: TRBV9
D gene: -
clone size: few
J gene: TRBJ2-7
CDR3 protein: CASSVEWPSYEQYF
CDR3 DNA: TGTGCCAGCAGCGTAGAATGGCCCTCCTACGAGCAGTACTTC

V gene: TRBV7-2
D gene: TRBD1
clone size: -
J gene: TRBJ2-1
CDR3 protein: CASSWNRGHHNEQFF
CDR3 DNA: TGTGCCAGCAGCTGGAACAGGGGTCATCACAATGAGCAGTTCTTC

V gene: TRBV4-1
D gene: -
clone size: many
J gene: TRBJ2-7
CDR3 protein: CASSQPSGTAQYF
CDR3 DNA: TGCGCCAGCAGCCAGCCCTCCGGGACTGCGCAGTACTTC

V gene: TRBV7-2
D gene: -
clone size: -
J gene: TRBJ2-7
CDR3 protein: CASSLTPLDSYEQYF
CDR3 DNA: TGTGCCAGCAGCTTGACACCTCTTGACTCCTACGAGCAGTACTTC

V gene: TRBV2
D gene: -
clone size: few
J gene: TRBJ2-3
CDR3 protein: CASKTGPADTQYF
CDR3 DNA: TGTGCCAGCAAGACCGGTCCGGCAGATACGCAGTATTTT

V gene: TRBV5-1
D gene: -
clone size: -
J gene: TRBJ2-5
CDR3 protein: CASSLAVYQETQYF
CDR3 DNA: TGCGCCAGCAGCTTGGCAGTCTACCAAGAGACCCAGTACTTC

V gene: TRBV2
D gene: -
clone size: -
J gene: TRBJ2-2
CDR3 protein: CASSPAGITGELFF
CDR3 DNA: TGTGCCAGCAGCCCCGCGGGGATCACCGGGGAGCTGTTTTTT

V gene: TRBV2
D gene: TRBD1
clone size: few
J gene: TRBJ2-7
CDR3 protein: CASSERGLQGYEQYF
CDR3 DNA: TGTGCCAGCAGTGAAAGGGGGCTACAAGGCTACGAGCAGTACTTC

V gene: TRBV23-1
D gene: TRBD1
clone size: -
J gene: TRBJ2-1
CDR3 protein: CASSHSGQYNEQFF
CDR3 DNA: TGCGCCAGCAGTCACTCGGGACAGTACAATGAGCAGTTCTTC

V gene: TRBV15
D gene: -
clone size: many
J gene: TRBJ2-3
CDR3 protein: CATQTTLSGTQYF
CDR3 DNA: TGTGCCACCCAAACTACACTTAGCGGAACACAGTATTTT

V gene: TRBV10-3
D gene: -
clone size: -
J gene: TRBJ2-5
CDR3 protein: CAISARGGLQETQYF
CDR3 DNA: TGTGCCATCAGTGCCCGGGGCGGACTCCAAGAGACCCAGTACTTC

V gene: TRBV20-1
D gene: -
clone size: few
J gene: TRBJ2-3
CDR3 protein: CSAWGRRGDTQYF
CDR3 DNA: TGCAGTGCTTGGGGGAGGCGGGGAGATACGCAGTATTTT

V gene: TRBV6-1
D gene: TRBD2
clone size: -
J gene: TRBJ2-7
CDR3 protein: CASSVGTRGPYEQYF
CDR3 DNA: TGTGCCAGCAGTGTTGGGACTAGGGGACCCTACGAGCAGTACTTC

V gene: TRBV12-3/TRBV12-4
D gene: TRBD2
clone size: many
J gene: TRBJ2-1
CDR3 protein: CASRLYGLAAFGNEQFF
CDR3 DNA: TGTGCCAGCAGGCTGTATGGACTAGCGGCCTTCGGGAATGAGCAGTTCTTC

V gene: TRBV14
D gene: TRBD2
clone size: -
J gene: TRBJ2-1
CDR3 protein: CASSHETGGEQFF
CDR3 DNA: TGTGCCAGCAGCCACGAAACGGGAGGGGAGCAGTTCTTC

V gene: TRBV15
D gene: -
clone size: few
J gene: TRBJ1-5
CDR3 protein: CATSRTAWVDRINQPQHF
CDR3 DNA: TGTGCCACCAGCAGAACTGCTTGGGTTGACAGGATTAATCAGCCCCAGCATTTT

V gene: TRBV28
D gene: -
clone size: few
J gene: TRBJ1-2
CDR3 protein: CASSLSTDYGYTF
CDR3 DNA: TGTGCCAGCAGTTTATCTACGGACTATGGCTACACCTTC

V gene: TRBV6-6
D gene: TRBD1
clone size: -
J gene: TRBJ1-6
CDR3 protein: CASRWDRVLALHF
CDR3 DNA: TGTGCCAGCAGATGGGACAGGGTTTTAGCCCTCCACTTT

V gene: TRBV6-2/TRBV6-3
D gene: TRBD2
clone size: -
J gene: TRBJ2-1
CDR3 protein: CASSYLGLAGNEQFF
CDR3 DNA: TGTGCCAGCAGTTACCTCGGACTAGCAGGTAATGAGCAGTTCTTC

V gene: TRBV11-2
D gene: -
clone size: -
J gene: TRBJ2-2
CDR3 protein: CASSLGKRGDTGELFF
CDR3 DNA: TGTGCCAGCAGCCTCGGAAAGAGGGGAGACACCGGGGAGCTGTTTTTT

V gene: TRBV11-2
D gene: -
clone size: -
J gene: TRBJ1-1
CDR3 protein: CASTVNRAGSTEAFF
CDR3 DNA: TGTGCCAGCACCGTTAACCGGGCGGGTTCGACTGAAGCTTTCTTT

V gene: TRBV5-5
D gene: -
clone size: -
J gene: TRBJ2-2
CDR3 protein: CASSRLRNANTGELFF
CDR3 DNA: TGTGCCAGCAGCCGGCTACGGAACGCGAACACCGGGGAGCTGTTTTTT

V gene: TRBV27
D gene: -
clone size: few
J gene: TRBJ1-1
CDR3 protein: CASSLTGTATEAFF
CDR3 DNA: TGTGCCAGCAGTTTAACCGGGACGGCTACTGAAGCTTTCTTT

V gene: TRBV7-8
D gene: -
clone size: many
J gene: TRBJ1-1
CDR3 protein: CASSPVRTDTEAFF
CDR3 DNA: TGTGCCAGCAGCCCGGTCAGGACAGACACTGAAGCTTTCTTT

V gene: TRBV4-1
D gene: -
clone size: few
J gene: TRBJ2-1
CDR3 protein: CASSQLANEQFF
CDR3 DNA: TGCGCCAGCAGCCAACTAGCAAATGAGCAGTTCTTC

V gene: TRBV7-8
D gene: -
clone size: -
J gene: TRBJ1-1
CDR3 protein: CASSSGHLNTEAFF
CDR3 DNA: TGTGCCAGCAGCTCGGGACACTTGAACACTGAAGCTTTCTTT

V gene: TRBV28
D gene: -
clone size: few
J gene: TRBJ1-1
CDR3 protein: CATRDKRPWENTEAFF
CDR3 DNA: TGTGCCACCAGGGACAAACGCCCGTGGGAGAACACTGAAGCTTTCTTT

V gene: TRBV7-3
D gene: -
clone size: few
J gene: TRBJ2-6
CDR3 protein: CASSFTRDPGANVLTF
CDR3 DNA: TGTGCCAGCAGCTTTACCCGGGACCCCGGGGCCAACGTCCTGACTTTC

V gene: TRBV7-9
D gene: TRBD1
clone size: few
J gene: TRBJ1-5
CDR3 protein: CASSRDRGPTPQHF
CDR3 DNA: TGTGCCAGCAGCCGAGACAGGGGGCCTACGCCCCAGCATTTT

V gene: TRBV7-8
D gene: -
clone size: once
J gene: TRBJ2-3
CDR3 protein: CASSLVFLSRAFTQYF
CDR3 DNA: TGTGCCAGCAGCTTAGTTTTTCTCTCTCGGGCCTTTACCCAGTATTTT

V gene: TRBV5-1
D gene: -
clone size: many
J gene: TRBJ2-7
CDR3 protein: CASSLALAISYEQYF
CDR3 DNA: TGCGCCAGCAGCTTGGCCTTGGCAATTTCCTACGAGCAGTACTTC

V gene: TRBV5-1
D gene: TRBD1
clone size: many
J gene: TRBJ2-1
CDR3 protein: CASSLEGTGVPWESEQFF
CDR3 DNA: TGCGCCAGCAGCTTGGAGGGGACAGGAGTACCCTGGGAATCTGAGCAGTTCTTC

V gene: TRBV9
D gene: -
clone size: -
J gene: TRBJ2-5
CDR3 protein: CASSAEGTAQETQYF
CDR3 DNA: TGTGCCAGCAGCGCCGAGGGCACAGCTCAAGAGACCCAGTACTTC

V gene: TRBV29-1
D gene: TRBD1
clone size: few
J gene: TRBJ1-2
CDR3 protein: CSVDSQGGGYTF
CDR3 DNA: TGCAGCGTTGATTCTCAGGGGGGTGGCTACACCTTC

V gene: TRBV27
D gene: -
clone size: -
J gene: TRBJ2-7
CDR3 protein: CASSLSDRQVYF
CDR3 DNA: TGTGCCAGCAGTTTATCGGACCGCCAGGTGTACTTC

V gene: TRBV18
D gene: TRBD2
clone size: many
J gene: TRBJ2-1
CDR3 protein: CASSPGTRNEQFF
CDR3 DNA: TGTGCCAGCTCACCCGGGACTAGGAATGAGCAGTTCTTC

V gene: TRBV2
D gene: -
clone size: -
J gene: TRBJ2-5
CDR3 protein: CASRTGNSYQETQYF
CDR3 DNA: TGTGCCAGCCGGACGGGGAATTCGTACCAAGAGACCCAGTACTTC

V gene: TRBV29-1
D gene: TRBD1
clone size: few
J gene: TRBJ2-7
CDR3 protein: CSVEDLAGGLYEQYF
CDR3 DNA: TGCAGCGTTGAAGATCTTGCAGGGGGTCTGTACGAGCAGTACTTC